This record covers a single TCR beta chain. A few counts support this clonotype. Its antigen is unknown. Base quality data are lacking; no much larger clone is found one base away. The data are from a study of T-cell reconstitution after alpha-beta-depleted transplantation in children (dated by TCRdb to the mid-2010s). Background for the entire study: Using TCR repertoire profiling, the study followed T-cell immune reconstitution in a quantitative way in children after TCRalphabeta/CD19-depleted allogeneic hematopoietic cell transplantation. The study at large found these results: The apparently early recovery of alphabetaT-cell counts about two months after transplant reportedly depended on only several hundred rapidly expanded clones that came from non-depleted graft cells. In some patients, the high TCRbeta diversity seen at day 60 was put down to recipient T cells and intrathymic progenitors that had survived conditioning. Hyperexpanded clone frequencies declined over subsequent months; after one year, T-cell counts and TCRbeta diversity were mostly attributed to newly produced T cells.

The junction shows trimming of 2 bases on V and 6 bases on J, and the gene matches do not reach 8 bases of it. Measured from the cysteine to the phenylalanine, the CDR3 is 16 residues long. Left in the record is the CDR3 DNA by itself, 48 bases read in frame from the first base. Based on the germline V gene, the CDR1 and CDR2 sequences are MNHEY and SVGEGT. Libraries were prepared through PCR. TCRdb lists the instrument as Illumina HiSeq 2500. TCR library preparation used molecular barcoding, with unique molecular identifiers applied to normalize quantification of the TCRbeta repertoire. TCRdb cleaned the public reads at Q25 with fastp, built clones with MiXCR and kept in-frame beta chains. Identical CDR3 protein sequences are pooled into one entry, listed with their most common genes and DNA. The sample includes around 270,000 distinct CDR3 sequences, with over 9% observed a single time. Around 7.6% of the sample belongs to the ten largest clones.

Explained via the paper, the treatment or condition label denotes: allogeneic hematopoietic cell transplantation with graft depleted of TCRalphabeta T cells and CD19 B cells. The children who served as transplant recipients had been given grafts of TCRalphabeta/CD19-depleted allogeneic hematopoietic cells. Specimen: PBMCs, collected before TCRalphabeta/CD19-depleted stem cell transplant. The TCR was taken from a boy under two years old with acute myeloid leukemia, due to receive a stem cell transplant. The rearrangement joined TRBV6-2 or TRBV6-3 to TRBJ2-3; 10 bases in the middle match TRBD1. The CDR3 reads CASSYPGQGVADTQYF. The bases read TGTGCCAGCAGTTACCCCGGACAGGGGGTCGCGGATACGCAGTATTTT.